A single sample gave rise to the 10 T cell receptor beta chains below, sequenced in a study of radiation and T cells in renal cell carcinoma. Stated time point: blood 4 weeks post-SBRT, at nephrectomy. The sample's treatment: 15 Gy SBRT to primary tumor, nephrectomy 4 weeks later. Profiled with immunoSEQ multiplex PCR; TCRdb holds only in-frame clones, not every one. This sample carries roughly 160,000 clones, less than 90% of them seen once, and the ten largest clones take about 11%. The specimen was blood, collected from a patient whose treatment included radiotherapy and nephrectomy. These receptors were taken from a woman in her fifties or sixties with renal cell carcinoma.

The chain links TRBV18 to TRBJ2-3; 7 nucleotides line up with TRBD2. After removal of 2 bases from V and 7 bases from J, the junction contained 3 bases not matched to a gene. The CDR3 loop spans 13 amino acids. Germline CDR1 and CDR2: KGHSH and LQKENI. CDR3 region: CASSPGSGNTQYF. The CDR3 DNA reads TGTGCCAGCTCACCAGGAAGCGGGAATACGCAGTATTTT.

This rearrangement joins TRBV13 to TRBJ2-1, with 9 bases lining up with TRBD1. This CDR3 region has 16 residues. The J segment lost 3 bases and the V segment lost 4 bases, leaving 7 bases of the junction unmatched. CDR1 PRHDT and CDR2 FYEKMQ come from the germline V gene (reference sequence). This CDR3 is CASSSPTGQGYNEQFF. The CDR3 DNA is TGTGCCAGCAGCTCACCGACGGGACAGGGCTACAATGAGCAGTTCTTC.

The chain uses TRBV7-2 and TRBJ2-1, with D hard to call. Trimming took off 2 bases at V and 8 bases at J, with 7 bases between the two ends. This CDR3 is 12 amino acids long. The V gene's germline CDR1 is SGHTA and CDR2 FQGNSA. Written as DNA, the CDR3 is TGTGCCAGCAGCTTAAGTTACGATGAGCAGTTCTTC. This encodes CASSLSYDEQFF.

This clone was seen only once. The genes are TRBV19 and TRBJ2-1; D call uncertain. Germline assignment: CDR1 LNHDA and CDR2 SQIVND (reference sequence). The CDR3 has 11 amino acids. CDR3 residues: CGTSEFNEQFF. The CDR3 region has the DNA TGTGGGACCAGTGAGTTCAATGAGCAGTTCTTC. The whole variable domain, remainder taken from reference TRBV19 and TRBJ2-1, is DGGITQSPKYLFRKEGQNVTLSCEQNLNHDAMYWYRQDPGQGLRLIYYSQIVNDFQKGDIAEGYSVSREKKESFPLTVTSAQKNPTAFYLCGTSEFNEQFFGPGTRLTVL.

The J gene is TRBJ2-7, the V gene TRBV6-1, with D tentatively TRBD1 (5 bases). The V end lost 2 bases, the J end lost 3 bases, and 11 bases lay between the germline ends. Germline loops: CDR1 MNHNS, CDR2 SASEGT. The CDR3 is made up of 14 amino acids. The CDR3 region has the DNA TGTGCCAGCAGTGAACGGCAGGGTGACTACGAGCAGTACTTC. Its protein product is CASSERQGDYEQYF.

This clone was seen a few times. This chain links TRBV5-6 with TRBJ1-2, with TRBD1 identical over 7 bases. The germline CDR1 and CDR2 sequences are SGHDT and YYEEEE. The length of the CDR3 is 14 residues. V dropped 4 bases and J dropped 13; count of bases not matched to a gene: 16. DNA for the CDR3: TGTGCCAGCAGCCCCGGGACAGACGAGCGGCGGCTCACCTTC. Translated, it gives CASSPGTDERRLTF.

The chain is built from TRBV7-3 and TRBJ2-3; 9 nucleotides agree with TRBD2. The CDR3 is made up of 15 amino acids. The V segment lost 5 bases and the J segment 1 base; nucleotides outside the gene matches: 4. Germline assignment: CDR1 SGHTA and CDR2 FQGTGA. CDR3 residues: CASSLRLAGTDTQYF. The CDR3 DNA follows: TGTGCCAGCAGCCTTAGACTAGCGGGCACAGATACGCAGTATTTT. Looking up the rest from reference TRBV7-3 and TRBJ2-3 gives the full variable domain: GAGVSQTPSNKVTEKGKYVELRCDPISGHTALYWYRQSLGQGPEFLIYFQGTGAADDSGLPNDRFFAVRPEGSVSTLKIQRTERGDSAVYLCASSLRLAGTDTQYFGPGTRLTVL.

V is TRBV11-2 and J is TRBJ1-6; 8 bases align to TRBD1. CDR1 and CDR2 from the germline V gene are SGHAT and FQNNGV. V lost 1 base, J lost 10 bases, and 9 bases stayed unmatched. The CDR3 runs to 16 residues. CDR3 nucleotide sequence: TGTGCCAGCAGCTTAGCATCAGGGGGCGTGGGATCACCCCTCCACTTT. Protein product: CASSLASGGVGSPLHF.

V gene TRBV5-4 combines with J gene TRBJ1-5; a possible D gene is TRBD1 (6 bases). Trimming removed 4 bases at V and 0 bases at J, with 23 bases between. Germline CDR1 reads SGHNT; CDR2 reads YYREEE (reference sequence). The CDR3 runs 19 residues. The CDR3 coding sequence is TGTGCCAGCAGCAGAGACTACAACCCGAGACAGGATAGCAATCAGCCCCAGCATTTT. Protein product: CASSRDYNPRQDSNQPQHF.

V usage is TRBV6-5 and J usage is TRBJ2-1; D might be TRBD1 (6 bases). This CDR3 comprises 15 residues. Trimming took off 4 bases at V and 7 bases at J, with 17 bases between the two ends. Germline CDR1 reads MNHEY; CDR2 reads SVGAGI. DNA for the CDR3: TGTGCCAGCAGTTCCATGGACAGCGGTTGGAATGAGCAGTTCTTC. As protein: CASSSMDSGWNEQFF.